One sample yielded the 19 T cell receptor beta chains listed below, sequenced in a study of neoadjuvant anti-PD-1 for oral cavity cancer. Assay used: immunoSEQ multiplex PCR; TCRdb lists only in-frame clones, some missing. Of around 21,000 clones in the sample, under 55% were seen once. Time point here: after neoadjuvant nivolumab, at surgical resection. The material was tumor tissue, obtained after nivolumab (anti-PD-1) treatment. The receptors derive from a person between 40 and 79 years old with oral cavity squamous cell carcinoma.

For the CDR3, the DNA is TGTGCCAGCAGCTTGGGAATTTGGGGATACGAGCAGTACTTC. It codes for CASSLGIWGYEQYF. The V gene is TRBV5-6, the J gene TRBJ2-7; D unresolved. V shed 0 bases and J shed 4 bases, with 11 bases lying between them. The CDR3 spans 14 residues. The germline V gene has CDR1 SGHDT and CDR2 YYEEEE.

CDR3 residues: CASRDSGNTIYF. CDR3 DNA sequence: TGTGCCAGCAGGGACTCTGGAAACACCATATATTTT. The rearrangement links TRBV6-6 to TRBJ1-3; D remains unclear. CDR1 is MNHNY and CDR2 is SVGAGI in the germline V gene (reference sequence). The CDR3 is made up of 12 amino acids. Between the trimmed V and J ends, which lost 6 bases and 0 bases, there was a span of 3 bases.

This rearrangement joins TRBV30 to TRBJ2-5; 9 bases map to TRBD1. Trimming at V came to 3 bases and at J to 5 bases, leaving 7 bases not matched to a gene. CDR3 length: 14 amino acids. CDR1 and CDR2 (germline): GTSNPN, SVGIG (reference sequence). CDR3 loop: CAWRGTGRRETQYF. The CDR3 coding sequence is TGTGCCTGGAGAGGGACAGGGAGGCGGGAGACCCAGTACTTC.

V gene TRBV13 combines with J gene TRBJ2-2; D not resolved. The germline V and J ends were trimmed by 5 bases and 6 bases, with 13 bases remaining between them. This CDR3 region has 14 residues. The V gene's germline CDR1 is PRHDT and CDR2 FYEKMQ (reference sequence). CDR3: CASSPRVDPGELFF. The CDR3 region has the DNA TGTGCCAGCAGCCCCAGAGTGGATCCCGGGGAGCTGTTTTTT.

V gene TRBV18 combines with J gene TRBJ2-7; D not resolved. This CDR3 region has 13 residues. V was shortened by 4 bases and J by 3 bases, with 10 bases between the two germline ends. Germline lookup yields CDR1 KGHSH and CDR2 LQKENI. CDR3 sequence reads: CASSQAGVYEQYF. The CDR3, as DNA: TGTGCCAGCTCACAGGCAGGCGTCTACGAGCAGTACTTC.

This clone has only a few counts. The chain uses TRBV9 and TRBJ2-1; TRBD1 agrees at 11 bases. The germline V gene encodes CDR1 SGDLS and CDR2 YYNGEE. The V and J ends lost 3 bases and 14 bases, in that order; junction bases with no gene match: 7. CDR3 length: 13 amino acids. The CDR3 loop reads CASSDGQGAKEFF. CDR3 nucleotide sequence: TGTGCCAGCAGCGACGGACAGGGGGCGAAGGAGTTCTTC.

The chain recombines TRBV12-5 with TRBJ1-2; D perhaps matches TRBD1 (6 bases). The CDR3 spans 12 residues. V lost 1 base, J lost 7 bases, and 7 bases lay in between. CDR1 is LGHNT, CDR2 FRNRAP, per germline. The CDR3: CASGLDRAGYTF. The CDR3 coding sequence is TGTGCTAGTGGTTTGGACAGGGCTGGCTACACCTTC. The complete variable domain, with remaining parts taken from reference TRBV12-5 and TRBJ1-2, reads DARVTQTPRHKVTEMGQEVTMRCQPILGHNTVFWYRQTMMQGLELLAYFRNRAPLDDSGMPKDRFSAEMPDATLATLKIQPSEPRDSAVYFCASGLDRAGYTFGSGTRLTVV.

J is TRBJ2-7 and V is TRBV27, with a tentative D call TRBD1 (5 bases). CDR1 is MNHEY and CDR2 is SMNVEV in the germline V gene (reference sequence). The CDR3 is 14 residues long. V was pared by 3 bases and J by 3 bases, with 12 bases between. The DNA of the CDR3 is TGTGCCAGCAGTTTTGCCAGGGCTTACTACGAGCAGTACTTC. Translating gives CASSFARAYYEQYF.

The genes are TRBV9 and TRBJ2-3; D gene ambiguous. V was cut by 4 bases and J by 2 bases, with 11 bases left in between. CDR3 length equals 14 residues. Germline-derived CDR1 and CDR2 are SGDLS and YYNGEE. The CDR3 sequence: CASSFGDLTDTQYF. CDR3 DNA sequence: TGTGCCAGCAGCTTTGGGGATCTCACAGATACGCAGTATTTT.

This clone has a handful of counts. V is TRBV7-2 and J is TRBJ2-7; 7 bases align to TRBD2. V shed 5 bases and J 9 bases; nucleotides not matched to a gene: 13. Per the germline V gene, CDR1 is SGHTA and CDR2 is FQGNSA. This CDR3 is built from 14 residues. The DNA for the CDR3 is TGTGCCAGCAGCCCACGACGGGGGGTCGGGAGGCAGTACTTC. This gives the protein CASSPRRGVGRQYF.

The V gene is TRBV6-5, the J gene TRBJ2-5; the D gene is possibly TRBD2 (6 bases). The CDR3 contains 11 residues. Between the trimmed V and J ends, which lost 8 bases and 2 bases, there was a span of 6 bases. Germline V gene data show CDR1 as MNHEY and CDR2 as SVGAGI. CDR3 sequence (DNA): TGTGCCAGCGCGGGGCAAGAGACCCAGTACTTC. This codes for CASAGQETQYF.

This chain connects TRBV18 to TRBJ2-3, with TRBD1 matching 7 bases. Looked up from germline, CDR1 is KGHSH and CDR2 is LQKENI. Trimming at V came to 4 bases and at J to 3 bases, leaving 7 bases not matched to a gene. This CDR3 is built from 15 residues. The CDR3 DNA reads as TGTGCCAGCTCACTTAACAGGGGCAGGACAGATACGCAGTATTTT. Translation gives CASSLNRGRTDTQYF.

The rearrangement uses TRBV5-1 and TRBJ1-3; 7 positions match TRBD1. Germline V gene lookup returns CDR1 SGHRS and CDR2 YFSETQ. CDR3 length equals 14 residues. V lost 5 bases to trimming and J lost 2 bases; unmatched junction nucleotides: 4. The CDR3 loop reads CASRTGTAGNTIYF. The CDR3 nucleotides read TGCGCCAGCAGAACGGGGACAGCTGGAAACACCATATATTTT.

The chain couples TRBV19 to TRBJ1-4, with TRBD1 matching 7 bases. The junction had 5 bases not matched to a gene; V was cut back by 4 bases and J by 3 bases. The CDR3 has 15 residues. CDR1 is LNHDA and CDR2 is SQIVND in the germline V gene (reference sequence). CDR3 sequence: CASSTRTGSNEKLFF. As DNA, the CDR3 is TGTGCCAGTAGTACACGGACAGGTTCTAATGAAAAACTGTTTTTT.

V usage is TRBV4-3 and J usage is TRBJ1-2; 7 bases are shared with TRBD1. Germline-derived CDR1 and CDR2 are LGHNA and YSLEER. With V trimmed by 2 bases and J by 4 bases, 7 bases remained unmatched. The CDR3 consists of 15 residues. For the CDR3, the DNA is TGCGCCAGCAGCCAAATCCAGGGGACAGTCTATGGCTACACCTTC. This encodes CASSQIQGTVYGYTF.

This clone is deemed medium-sized. CDR3 nucleotide sequence: TGTGCCACCAGCAGAGATTTTGCGGGGGCCCTCGAGCAGTACTTC. Protein product: CATSRDFAGALEQYF. V is TRBV15 and J is TRBJ2-7; D is perhaps TRBD2 (7 bases). Germline V gives CDR1 LNHNV, CDR2 YYDKDF (reference sequence). The CDR3 has 15 amino acids. The V end lost 0 bases, the J end lost 6 bases, and 15 bases lay between the germline ends. Based on the CDR3 plus reference TRBV15 and TRBJ2-7, the full variable domain is DAMVIQNPRYQVTQFGKPVTLSCSQTLNHNVMYWYQQKSSQAPKLLFHYYDKDFNNEADTPDNFQSRRPNTSFCFLDIRSPGLGDTAMYLCATSRDFAGALEQYFGPGTRLTVT.

V and J are TRBV6-1 and TRBJ1-2; D not certain. This CDR3 has 12 residues. The V end lost 2 bases, the J end lost 8 bases, and 9 bases lay between the germline ends. The germline gives CDR1 MNHNS, CDR2 SASEGT. CDR3 residues: CASSESLAGYTF. CDR3 DNA sequence: TGTGCCAGCAGTGAAAGTCTGGCGGGCTACACCTTC.

This clone turned up a few times. This chain joins TRBV27 and TRBJ1-5; D is unresolved. This CDR3 has 13 residues. Trimming cost V 3 bases and J 4 bases, with 7 bases left between them. Germline V gives CDR1 MNHEY, CDR2 SMNVEV (reference sequence). CDR3 sequence reads: CASSFGRNQPQHF. CDR3 nucleotides: TGTGCCAGCAGTTTTGGCCGTAATCAGCCCCAGCATTTT.

The chain recombines TRBV19 with TRBJ2-3; D may match TRBD1 or TRBD2 (6 bases each). Germline CDR1 and CDR2: LNHDA and SQIVND (reference sequence). There are 14 residues in the CDR3. Trimming left V 7 bases short and J 6 bases short, with 17 bases between. The CDR3 here is CASTGSGAVDTQYF. In DNA, the CDR3 is TGTGCCAGTACGGGATCGGGGGCCGTTGATACGCAGTATTTT.